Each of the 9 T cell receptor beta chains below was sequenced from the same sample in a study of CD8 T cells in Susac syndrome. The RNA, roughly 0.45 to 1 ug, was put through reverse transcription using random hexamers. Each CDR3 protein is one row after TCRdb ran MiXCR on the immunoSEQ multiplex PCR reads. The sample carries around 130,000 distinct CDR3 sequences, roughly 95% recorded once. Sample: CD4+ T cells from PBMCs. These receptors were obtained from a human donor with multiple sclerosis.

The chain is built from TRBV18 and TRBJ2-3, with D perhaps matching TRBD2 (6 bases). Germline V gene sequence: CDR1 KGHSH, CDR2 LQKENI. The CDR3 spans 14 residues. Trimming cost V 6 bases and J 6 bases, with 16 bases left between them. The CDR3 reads CASSPEGQADTQYF. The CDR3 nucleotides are TGTGCCAGCTCCCCGGAGGGGCAAGCGGATACGCAGTATTTT. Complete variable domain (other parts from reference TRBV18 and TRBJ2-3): NAGVMQNPRHLVRRRGQEARLRCSPMKGHSHVYWYRQLPEEGLKFMVYLQKENIIDESGMPKERFSAEFPKEGPSILRIQQVVRGDSAAYFCASSPEGQADTQYFGPGTRLTVL.

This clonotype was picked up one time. The CDR3 DNA sequence: TGTGCCAGCCCGAGAGGGGGCTACGAGCAGTACTTC. It codes for CASPRGGYEQYF. The chain recombines TRBV7-2 with TRBJ2-7; a possible D gene is TRBD1 (6 bases). V was cut by 8 bases and J by 3 bases, with 11 bases left in between. This CDR3 has 12 residues. CDR1 is SGHTA, CDR2 FQGNSA, per germline.

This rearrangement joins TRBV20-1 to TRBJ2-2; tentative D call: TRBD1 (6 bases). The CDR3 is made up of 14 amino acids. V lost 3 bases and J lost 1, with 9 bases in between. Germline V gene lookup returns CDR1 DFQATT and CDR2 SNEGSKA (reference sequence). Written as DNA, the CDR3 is TGCAGTGCTAGTAGGGACAAGAACACCGGGGAGCTGTTTTTT. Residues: CSASRDKNTGELFF.

Here the CDR3 reads CASTRDRGSNEQFF. CDR3 bases: TGTGCCAGCACCCGGGACAGGGGCTCCAATGAGCAGTTCTTC. The chain couples TRBV27 to TRBJ2-1, with 10 bases aligning to TRBD1. CDR3 length: 14 amino acids. V lost 7 bases, J lost 6 bases, and 6 bases stayed unmatched. Per germline, CDR1 MNHEY and CDR2 SMNVEV (reference sequence).

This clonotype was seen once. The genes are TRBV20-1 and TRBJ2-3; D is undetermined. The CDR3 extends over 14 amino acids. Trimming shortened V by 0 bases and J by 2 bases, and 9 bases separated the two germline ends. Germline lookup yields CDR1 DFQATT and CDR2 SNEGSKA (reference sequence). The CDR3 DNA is TGCAGTGCTAGAGATTGGGCGATCACAGATACGCAGTATTTT. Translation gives CSARDWAITDTQYF.

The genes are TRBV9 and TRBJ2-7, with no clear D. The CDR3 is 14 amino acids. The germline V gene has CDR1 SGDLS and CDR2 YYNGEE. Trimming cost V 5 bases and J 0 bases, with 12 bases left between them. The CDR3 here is CASRIGPSSYEQYF. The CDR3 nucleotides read TGTGCCAGCAGGATTGGACCGAGCTCCTACGAGCAGTACTTC.

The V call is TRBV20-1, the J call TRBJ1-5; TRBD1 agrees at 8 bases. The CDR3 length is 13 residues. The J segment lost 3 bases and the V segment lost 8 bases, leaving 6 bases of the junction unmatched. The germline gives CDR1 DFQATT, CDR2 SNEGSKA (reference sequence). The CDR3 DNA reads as TGCAGTTCTTGGACAGGGAACAATCAGCCCCAGCATTTT. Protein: CSSWTGNNQPQHF.

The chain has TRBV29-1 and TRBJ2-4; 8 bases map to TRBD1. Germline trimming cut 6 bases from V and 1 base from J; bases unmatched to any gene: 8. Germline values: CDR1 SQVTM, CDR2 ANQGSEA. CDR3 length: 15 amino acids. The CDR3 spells CSVSDRGPAKNIQYF. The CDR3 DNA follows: TGCAGCGTCTCAGACAGGGGCCCCGCCAAAAACATTCAGTACTTC.

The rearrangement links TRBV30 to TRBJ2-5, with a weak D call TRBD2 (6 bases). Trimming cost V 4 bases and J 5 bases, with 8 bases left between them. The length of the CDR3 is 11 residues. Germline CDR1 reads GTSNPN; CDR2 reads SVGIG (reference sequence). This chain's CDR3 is CAWIGRETQYF. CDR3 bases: TGTGCCTGGATAGGGAGGGAGACCCAGTACTTC.